This TCR beta chain originates from a study of blood T cell repertoires in COVID-19 (dated by TCRdb to 2018 to 2020). Regarding the research as a whole: Samples from collaborators originated in the United States, Italy and Spain and spanned both the acute and convalescent phases of COVID-19. The material from the prospective study consisted of cDNA or gDNA derived from T cells, B-cell-depleted T cells, or PBMCs. Subjects who had been exposed to COVID-19, were actively infected with it, or had recovered from it provided the deeply sampled blood TCRbeta repertoires that made up the dataset. The repertoires were made available in a free public database intended to serve as a resource for research on the immune response to SARS-CoV-2. Samples came from the ongoing ImmuneRACE study (first 160 participants) plus 1,254 subjects from 6 global collaborators. The sample metadata nearly always contained a de-identified subject ID, COVID-19 status, age in years and sex. Where available, HLA class I and class II types were taken from metadata supplied by the sample provider and were not determined by assay-based typing.

Comments on this clone: This receptor's antigen is unknown. Base qualities are not recorded, but no much larger clone differs from it by a single base.

The paper as a whole reports these results and caveats: The amount of clinical and demographic metadata varied by source and participant and was provided uncurated.

Trimming costs V 6 bases and J 2 bases, and their ends lie 17 bases apart. Sequences MDHEN (CDR1) and SYDVKM (CDR2) are obtained from the germline V gene. The CDR3 runs 15 amino acids, cysteine and phenylalanine included. Left in the record is the CDR3 DNA by itself, 45 bases read in frame from the first base. Whole blood was collected in K2EDTA tubes by collaborating institutions according to the institutions' own protocols. For TCRbeta analysis, collaborators shipped samples as frozen whole blood, isolated PBMCs, or DNA extracted from either of those sample types. TCRbeta CDR3 regions were amplified from genomic DNA by means of the immunoSEQ Assay, a bias-controlled multiplex PCR. The source study handled its data this way. Within the assay, amplification of reference gene primers was used to estimate how many nucleated cells each sample contained. To quantify the absolute abundance of each unique TCRbeta CDR3 rearrangement, sequence reads were collapsed and filtered. For each sample, productive Simpson clonality was calculated as the square root of Simpson's diversity index over productive rearrangements. What TCRdb holds here is the immuneACCESS table cut down to in-frame rearrangements. Part of the clones is not present; checked against another copy, under half of the missing clones reflect an unresolved V gene, and the others are unexplained. The V and J calls and clone size are taken from that table; D and trimming were inferred from the DNA. Present in this sample are under 250,000 clones, about 83% of which were seen just once. Of the sample, approximately 5.7% falls within the top ten clones.

The sequence came from a human donor in a cohort sampled during active COVID-19. The rearranged segments are TRBV28 and TRBJ2-7, with a tentative D gene TRBD1 over 5 matching bases. Sequenced: peripheral blood. The DNA reads as follows: TGTGCCAGCAGGTCAGGGCTATACACAACCTACGAGCAGTACTTC. Its protein is CASRSGLYTTYEQYF.